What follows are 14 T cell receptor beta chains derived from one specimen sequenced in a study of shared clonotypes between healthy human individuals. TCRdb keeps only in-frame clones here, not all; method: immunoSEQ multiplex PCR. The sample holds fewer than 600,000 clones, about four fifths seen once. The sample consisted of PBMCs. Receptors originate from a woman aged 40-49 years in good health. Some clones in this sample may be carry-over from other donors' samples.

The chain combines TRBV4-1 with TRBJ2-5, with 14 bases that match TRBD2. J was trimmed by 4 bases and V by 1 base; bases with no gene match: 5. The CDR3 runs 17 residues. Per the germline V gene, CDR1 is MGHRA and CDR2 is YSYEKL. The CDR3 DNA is TGCGCCAGCAGCCAAGCGCGACTAGCGGGAGGGCGAGAGACCCAGTACTTC. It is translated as CASSQARLAGGRETQYF.

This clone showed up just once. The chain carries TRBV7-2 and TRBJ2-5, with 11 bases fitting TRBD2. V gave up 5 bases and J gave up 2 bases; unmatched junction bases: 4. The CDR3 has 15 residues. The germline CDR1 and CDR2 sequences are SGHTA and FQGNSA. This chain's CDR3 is CASSTGLAVQETQYF. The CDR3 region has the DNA TGTGCCAGCAGCACGGGACTAGCGGTACAAGAGACCCAGTACTTC.

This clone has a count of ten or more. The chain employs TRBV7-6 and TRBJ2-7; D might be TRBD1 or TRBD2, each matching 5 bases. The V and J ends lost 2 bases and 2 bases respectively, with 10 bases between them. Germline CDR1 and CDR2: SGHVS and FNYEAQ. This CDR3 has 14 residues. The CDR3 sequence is CASSLNGAAYEQYF. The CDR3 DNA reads TGTGCCAGCAGCTTAAACGGGGCCGCCTACGAGCAGTACTTC.

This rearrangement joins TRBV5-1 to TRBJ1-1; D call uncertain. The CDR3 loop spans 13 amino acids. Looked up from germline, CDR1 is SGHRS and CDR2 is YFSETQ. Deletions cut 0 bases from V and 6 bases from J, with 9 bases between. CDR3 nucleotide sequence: TGCGCCAGCAGCTTGGGAGGGTGGCCTGAAGCTTTCTTT. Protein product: CASSLGGWPEAFF.

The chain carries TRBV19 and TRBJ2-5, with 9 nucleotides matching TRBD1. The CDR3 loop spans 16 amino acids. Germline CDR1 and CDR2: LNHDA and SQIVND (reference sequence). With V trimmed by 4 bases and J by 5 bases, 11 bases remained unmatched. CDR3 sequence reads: CASSTLLGQGDETQYF. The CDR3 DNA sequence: TGTGCCAGTAGTACCCTCCTGGGACAGGGTGACGAGACCCAGTACTTC.

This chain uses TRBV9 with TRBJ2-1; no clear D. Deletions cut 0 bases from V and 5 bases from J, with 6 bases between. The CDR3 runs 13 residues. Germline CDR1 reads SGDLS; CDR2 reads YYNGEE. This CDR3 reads CASSVVEDNEQFF. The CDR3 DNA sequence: TGTGCCAGCAGCGTAGTCGAGGACAATGAGCAGTTCTTC.

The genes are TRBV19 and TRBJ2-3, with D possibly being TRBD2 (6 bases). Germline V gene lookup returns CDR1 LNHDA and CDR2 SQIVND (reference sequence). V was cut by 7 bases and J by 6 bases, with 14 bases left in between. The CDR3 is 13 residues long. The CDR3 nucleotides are TGTGCCAGTACTCCACCGGGAGCCGATACGCAGTATTTT. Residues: CASTPPGADTQYF.

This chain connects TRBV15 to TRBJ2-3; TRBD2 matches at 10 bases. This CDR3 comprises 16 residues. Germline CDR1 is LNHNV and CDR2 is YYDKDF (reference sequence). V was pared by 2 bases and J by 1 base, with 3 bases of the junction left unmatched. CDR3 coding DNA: TGTGCCACCAGCAGACCCGGGACTAGCGGCACAGATACGCAGTATTTT. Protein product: CATSRPGTSGTDTQYF.

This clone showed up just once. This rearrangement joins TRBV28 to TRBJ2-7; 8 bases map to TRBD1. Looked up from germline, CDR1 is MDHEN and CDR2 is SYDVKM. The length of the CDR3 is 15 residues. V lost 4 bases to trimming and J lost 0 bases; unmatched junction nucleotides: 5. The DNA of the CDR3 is TGTGCCAGCAGTTCCCGGGACAGGAGCTCCTACGAGCAGTACTTC. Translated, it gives CASSSRDRSSYEQYF.

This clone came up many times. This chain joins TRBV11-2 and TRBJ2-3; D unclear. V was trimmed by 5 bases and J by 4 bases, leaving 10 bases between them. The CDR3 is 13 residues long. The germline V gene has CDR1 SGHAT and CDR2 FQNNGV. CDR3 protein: CASSRALADTQYF. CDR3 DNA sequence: TGTGCCAGCAGCAGAGCTTTAGCAGATACGCAGTATTTT.

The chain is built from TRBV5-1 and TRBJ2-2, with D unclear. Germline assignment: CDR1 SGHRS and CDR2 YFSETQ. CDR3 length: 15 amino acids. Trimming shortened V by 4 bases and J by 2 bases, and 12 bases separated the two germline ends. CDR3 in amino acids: CASSRRQTNTGELFF. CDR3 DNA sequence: TGCGCCAGCAGCCGGCGGCAGACTAACACCGGGGAGCTGTTTTTT.

This chain's CDR3 is CASSVRQETQYF. The DNA for the CDR3 is TGTGCCAGCAGCGTCAGGCAGGAGACCCAGTACTTC. The chain has TRBV5-4 and TRBJ2-5, with unresolved D. Germline loops: CDR1 SGHNT, CDR2 YYREEE (reference sequence). The CDR3 is 12 residues long. Trimming removed 4 bases from V and 5 bases from J, with 9 bases in between.

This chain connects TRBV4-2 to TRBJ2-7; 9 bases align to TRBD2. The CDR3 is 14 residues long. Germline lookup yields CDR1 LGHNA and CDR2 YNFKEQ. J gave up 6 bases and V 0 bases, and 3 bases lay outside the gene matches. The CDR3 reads CASSQDPSGVEQYF. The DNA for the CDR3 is TGTGCCAGCAGCCAAGATCCTAGCGGGGTCGAGCAGTACTTC.

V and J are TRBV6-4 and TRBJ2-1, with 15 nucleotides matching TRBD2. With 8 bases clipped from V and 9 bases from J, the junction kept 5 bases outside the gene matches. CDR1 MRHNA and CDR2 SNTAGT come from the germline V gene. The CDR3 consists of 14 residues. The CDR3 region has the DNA TGTGCCAGCCGCCCGGGACTAGCGGGAGGTGAGCAGTTCTTC. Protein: CASRPGLAGGEQFF.